This TCR beta chain was identified during a study of blood T cell repertoires in COVID-19. Study context: Samples taken during acute and convalescent COVID-19 were collected in the United States, Italy and Spain. PBMCs, B-cell-depleted T cells, or T cells provided the cDNA or gDNA that made up the material.

This clone was seen a handful of times. Germline CDR1 WSHSY, CDR2 SAAADI. The junction had 4 bases not matched to a gene; V was cut back by 5 bases and J by 0 bases. The CDR3 length is 14 residues. Per the original methods: Counts of nucleated cells, estimated from reference gene primer amplification, were obtained. Profiling relied on immunoSEQ multiplex PCR, and the TCRdb table lists in-frame clones only, not all of them. V, J and clone size are those of that table, while D and trimming were read from the DNA. The table records over 100,000 clones, approximately 88% of them present only once. The sequence was collected from a man aged 55 to 69 with acute or convalescent COVID-19. Sequencing used peripheral blood. The chain uses TRBV10-2 and TRBJ2-7; 7 bases are shared with TRBD2. In DNA, the CDR3 is TGCGCCAGCAGTAGAAGCGGGACCTCCTACGAGCAGTACTTC. This codes for CASSRSGTSYEQYF.